Listed below are T cell receptor beta chains from one sample, sequenced in a study of T-cell memory formation after mild COVID-19. TCRdb recomputed calls from the 5' RACE reads with MiXCR, one row per CDR3 protein. The sample has about 190,000 distinct CDR3 sequences; about 18% are singletons. Sequenced input: PBMCs or a T cell subset sorted from them (not recorded which). These receptors were obtained from an adult woman who had mild COVID-19 (a few samples of this study predate the infection). Cell type and time point are not known. The CDR3 runs from the conserved cysteine through the conserved F or W. Fields, in order: clone size, D gene, V gene, J gene, CDR3 protein. A D gene is named only where the DNA matches it firmly. The size entry is marked missing in some rows and otherwise reads once, few, many or a size class.

>-|TRBD1|TRBV12-3/TRBV12-4|TRBJ1-5
CASRRQGFNQPQHF
>few|TRBD2|TRBV7-2|TRBJ2-3
CASSSGTRRSYSTDTQYF
>-|TRBD1|TRBV7-9|TRBJ2-7
CASSFLGTAVEQYF
>many|TRBD1|TRBV5-1|TRBJ1-2
CASSLGTAKSYGYTF
>-|TRBD2|TRBV13|TRBJ2-3
CASSLNYPGGADTQYF
>few|TRBD1|TRBV18|TRBJ2-2
CASSPGTGGFATNTGELFF
>-|-|TRBV7-7|TRBJ2-2
CGSGQMNTGELFF
>-|-|TRBV4-3|TRBJ2-5
CASSPLPSPYF
>-|-|TRBV12-3/TRBV12-4|TRBJ1-5
CASRIGDQPQHF
>-|-|TRBV20-1|TRBJ2-3
CSARVGGSYADTQYF
>-|TRBD1|TRBV4-1|TRBJ2-7
CASSLHPGQGEYEQYF
>-|-|TRBV19|TRBJ1-1
CASSMQPPHEAFF
>-|-|TRBV7-2|TRBJ2-3
CASSLSSSTDTQYF
>few|-|TRBV18|TRBJ2-1
CASSPGASGRNEQFF
>few|TRBD1|TRBV20-1|TRBJ2-7
CSATRDRGVYEQYF
>few|TRBD1|TRBV18|TRBJ2-5
CASSPPVADRGETQYF
>few|TRBD2|TRBV7-9|TRBJ2-1
CASSSSRLAGGNEQFF
>few|TRBD2|TRBV28|TRBJ2-2
CASTGTSGRQNTGELFF
>few|TRBD1|TRBV7-2|TRBJ2-2
CASSPRDRDTGELFF
>-|-|TRBV2|TRBJ1-1
CASSDRAGNTEAFF
>many|-|TRBV6-2/TRBV6-3|TRBJ1-5
CASKAESNQPQHF
>-|-|TRBV5-6|TRBJ1-4
CASSRAHGGYEKLFF
>many|TRBD2|TRBV4-2|TRBJ2-7
CASSQDGGRASGRIYEQYF
>few|TRBD2|TRBV20-1|TRBJ2-1
CSAPKRGGGNEQFF
>few|-|TRBV7-9|TRBJ2-6
CASSLEGRPTGSGANVLTF
>-|TRBD1|TRBV5-1|TRBJ2-1
CASSPDRVRYNEQFF
>-|TRBD2|TRBV12-3/TRBV12-4|TRBJ2-1
CASVAGGLNEQFF
>-|-|TRBV6-2/TRBV6-3|TRBJ1-1
CASSYQVGNTEAFF
>few|-|TRBV7-2|TRBJ2-5
CASSSTRVARETQYF
>-|-|TRBV27|TRBJ2-5
CASSLSGVETQYF
>few|TRBD2|TRBV7-9|TRBJ2-3
CASSLGGLITDTQYF
>many|-|TRBV12-3/TRBV12-4|TRBJ1-1
CASSLVLRAEAFF
>-|TRBD1|TRBV4-2|TRBJ1-5
CASSQTQGSWGNQPQHF
>few|-|TRBV6-6|TRBJ2-5
CASSIRGETQYF
>few|TRBD1|TRBV5-1|TRBJ1-6
CASSPAGTGVRNSPLHF
>-|-|TRBV27|TRBJ2-7
CASSSHGRGQANYEQYF
>-|-|TRBV3-1|TRBJ1-2
CASSQVTGIFGYTF
>-|TRBD1|TRBV20-1|TRBJ1-5
CSASRTGNVNNQPQHF
>-|-|TRBV5-1|TRBJ1-6
CASTFTGTRNSPLHF
>few|TRBD1|TRBV5-1|TRBJ1-6
CASSVATGVPLHF
>-|-|TRBV6-4|TRBJ2-1
CASKLENGGNEQFF
>-|TRBD1|TRBV14|TRBJ2-7
CASSPGTGAVTYEQYF
>few|-|TRBV6-1|TRBJ2-3
CASSELGRDDTQYF
>many|-|TRBV5-1|TRBJ2-5
CASSSPQGGQETQYF
>few|TRBD2|TRBV4-3|TRBJ2-5
CASSLPLRSPEAGDGETQYF
>few|-|TRBV5-1|TRBJ1-5
CASSLGPGNQPQHF
>many|TRBD1|TRBV2|TRBJ1-5
CASSVDRVVYQPQHF
>few|-|TRBV6-5|TRBJ2-3
CASSYSLQSGRTDTQYF
>few|-|TRBV19|TRBJ1-2
CASSIGMASVYGYTF
>few|TRBD2|TRBV3-1|TRBJ2-1
CASSPWLGSSGGNEQFF
>-|-|TRBV29-1|TRBJ1-2
CSMTWGSANYGYTF